Listed here are 14 T cell receptor beta chains from one sample, sequenced in a study of blood T cell repertoires in COVID-19. Measured with immunoSEQ multiplex PCR; TCRdb has only the in-frame clones, and not every one. The data contain fewer than 90,000 clones, just over 85% of them singletons. Sequencing was done on a sample of peripheral blood. The receptors shown here come from a woman older than 75 with active or convalescent COVID-19.

CDR3 in DNA: TGTGCCACCAGTGAAAGGACAGGGCTGTGGCCCCAGCATTTT. Protein product: CATSERTGLWPQHF. The rearrangement joins TRBV24-1 to TRBJ1-5, with 8 bases identical to TRBD1. The germline CDR1 and CDR2 sequences are KGHDR and SFDVKD. The CDR3 consists of 14 residues. Trimming cost V 4 bases and J 9 bases; bases outside gene matches: 7.

This chain links TRBV18 with TRBJ2-3; D is possibly TRBD1 (5 bases). Between the trimmed V and J ends, which lost 3 bases and 8 bases, there was a span of 12 bases. CDR1 is KGHSH, CDR2 LQKENI, per germline. The CDR3 runs 13 residues. In DNA, the CDR3 is TGTGCCAGCTCACCGGACACCCTAGGTACGCAGTATTTT. Its protein is CASSPDTLGTQYF.

In this sample, this clone turned up once. V and J are TRBV4-3 and TRBJ2-3, with TRBD1 matching over 7 bases. V lost 4 bases, J lost 2 bases, and 9 bases stayed unmatched. The CDR3 consists of 16 residues. The germline CDR1 and CDR2 sequences are LGHNA and YSLEER. CDR3 sequence: CASSLRRDRLTDTQYF. CDR3 nucleotide sequence: TGCGCCAGCAGCCTTCGCCGGGACAGACTCACAGATACGCAGTATTTT.

V usage is TRBV10-1 and J usage is TRBJ1-5; D possibly corresponds to TRBD1 (5 bases). The CDR3 extends over 14 amino acids. Germline assignment: CDR1 WNHNN and CDR2 SYGVQD (reference sequence). Trimming stripped 5 bases from V and 0 bases from J, with 8 bases between. The CDR3 DNA reads as TGCGCCAGCAGTCTAGGGGATAGCAATCAGCCCCAGCATTTT. Its protein is CASSLGDSNQPQHF.

The V call is TRBV24-1, the J call TRBJ2-1; 11 nucleotides line up with TRBD2. The junction had 6 bases not matched to a gene; V was cut back by 4 bases and J by 5 bases. The CDR3 sequence is 16 residues long. Germline V lookup: CDR1 KGHDR, CDR2 SFDVKD. CDR3 sequence: CATSDPGTSGNNEQFF. The CDR3 region has the DNA TGTGCCACCAGTGACCCCGGGACTAGCGGAAACAATGAGCAGTTCTTC.

This clone has just one count. The chain couples TRBV7-2 to TRBJ2-2, with D unresolved. CDR1 and CDR2 (germline): SGHTA, FQGNSA. Trimming left V 5 bases short and J 6 bases short, with 13 bases between. The CDR3 is 14 residues long. The DNA for the CDR3 is TGTGCCAGCAGCCCCACGACTGTTCCCGGGGAGCTGTTTTTT. Amino acids: CASSPTTVPGELFF.

V is TRBV5-8 and J is TRBJ2-3; 10 bases are a match to TRBD2. V lost 0 bases, J lost 0 bases, and 4 bases stayed unmatched. Germline V gene lookup returns CDR1 SGHTS and CDR2 YDEGEE. The CDR3 consists of 17 residues. The DNA of the CDR3 is TGTGCCAGCAGCTTGGGGGCTAGCGGGGGTAGCACAGATACGCAGTATTTT. This codes for CASSLGASGGSTDTQYF.

This clone was found a few times. V is TRBV19 and J is TRBJ2-7; 10 bases fit TRBD2. V gave up 6 bases and J gave up 2 bases; unmatched junction bases: 13. Germline V gene data show CDR1 as LNHDA and CDR2 as SQIVND (reference sequence). This CDR3 is built from 17 residues. The DNA of the CDR3 is TGTGCCAGTAGACCATCCGGACTAGCGGAGGTGGCCTACGAGCAGTACTTC. It encodes CASRPSGLAEVAYEQYF.

The chain recombines TRBV27 with TRBJ2-1, with D maybe TRBD1 (6 bases). V lost 7 bases to trimming and J lost 6 bases, with 16 bases between them. The CDR3 is 14 amino acids. Germline-derived CDR1 and CDR2 are MNHEY and SMNVEV (reference sequence). The CDR3 sequence is CASTPRGGVNEQFF. DNA for the CDR3: TGTGCCAGCACCCCACGAGGGGGAGTCAATGAGCAGTTCTTC.

The J gene is TRBJ1-1, the V gene TRBV5-1; D unresolved. V lost 4 bases and J lost 1, with 20 bases in between. The germline CDR1 and CDR2 sequences are SGHRS and YFSETQ. CDR3 size: 17 residues. CDR3 nucleotide sequence: TGCGCCAGCAGCGCCCTTTTGAGTGGAGGCAGGAACACTGAAGCTTTCTTT. Translated, it gives CASSALLSGGRNTEAFF.

The chain joins TRBV6-5 to TRBJ2-1; 7 positions agree with TRBD2. The CDR3 has 15 amino acids. From germline, CDR1 is MNHEY and CDR2 SVGAGI. After removal of 6 bases from V and 3 bases from J, the junction contained 8 bases not matched to a gene. The CDR3 reads CASSLTSVDYNEQFF. The CDR3 nucleotides are TGTGCCAGCAGCTTAACTAGCGTCGACTACAATGAGCAGTTCTTC.

V and J are TRBV5-6 and TRBJ2-1, with D perhaps matching TRBD2 (6 bases). The CDR3 has 12 residues. Germline CDR1 SGHDT, CDR2 YYEEEE. The V gene lost 1 base and the J gene lost 12 bases, with 11 bases spanning the gap. The CDR3 sequence: CASSLRRRGQFF. In DNA, the CDR3 is TGTGCCAGCAGCTTGCGGAGGAGGGGGCAGTTCTTC. Complete variable domain (other parts from reference TRBV5-6 and TRBJ2-1): DAGVTQSPTHLIKTRGQQVTLRCSPKSGHDTVSWYQQALGQGPQFIFQYYEEEERQRGNFPDRFSGHQFPNYSSELNVNALLLGDSALYLCASSLRRRGQFFGPGTRLTVL.

The chain links TRBV29-1 to TRBJ2-3; D is possibly TRBD1 (6 bases). The CDR3 is 15 residues long. V was trimmed by 3 bases and J by 6 bases, leaving 19 bases between them. Germline V gene sequence: CDR1 SQVTM, CDR2 ANQGSEA. CDR3 bases: TGCAGCGTTGATAGGTGGCAGGGGAGTGGGGATACGCAGTATTTT. Protein: CSVDRWQGSGDTQYF.

V and J are TRBV7-8 and TRBJ2-7; 8 bases line up with TRBD1. CDR1 SGHVS and CDR2 FQNEAQ come from the germline V gene. With V trimmed by 4 bases and J by 9 bases, 14 bases remained unmatched. This CDR3 is 15 amino acids long. The CDR3 region has the DNA TGTGCCAGCAGCTCACCGGGACAGGTCCTGGGGGGGCAGTACTTC. This gives the protein CASSSPGQVLGGQYF.